The clone carrying this T cell receptor (beta chain) was picked up one time. This sample was taken from a study of cytomegalovirus exposure and HLA in healthy donors. Unmatched junction bases numbered 8, after V lost 2 bases and J lost 5 bases. The CDR3 covers 16 residues. CDR1 and CDR2 (germline): SGHNT, YENEEA. A multiplex PCR was run with 60 Vbeta primers and 13 Jbeta primers. Repertoires were generated with immunoSEQ multiplex PCR, while TCRdb's copy carries only in-frame clones and drops some. The data show approximately 150,000 clones, roughly 87% seen once. The chain employs TRBV11-3 and TRBJ2-5, with TRBD2 matching over 10 bases. The receptor was isolated from a man aged 25-40 years in good health and CMV-seropositive. Material: PBMCs. The chain's CDR3 is CASSLRASGSTETQYF. The CDR3 DNA reads TGTGCCAGCAGCTTACGAGCTAGCGGGAGTACGGAGACCCAGTACTTC.